This TCR beta chain originates from a study of Ad26.COV2.S vaccination and SARS-CoV-2 variants. Using immunoSEQ multiplex PCR, the repertoire was profiled, and TCRdb retains in-frame clones only, with some absent. The sample holds fewer than 900,000 clones, around 89% seen once. The V gene's germline CDR1 is LNHDA and CDR2 SQIVND (reference sequence). The CDR3 is 16 residues long. Trimming cost V 3 bases and J 0 bases, with 12 bases left between them. Study results and limitations: Total T cell responses may have been underestimated by the TCR breadth and depth analyses.

Indicated treatment: some 19 received Ad26.COV2.S at low or high dose, single or two shots; roughly five received placebo; per-sample allocation not given. It was on day 63 after the first vaccine or placebo injection that samples were taken. An adult aged 18-55 years in Boston served as the donor. What was given as vaccine was an Ad26 vector encoding Wuhan-strain SARS-CoV-2 spike. Note on this clone: The target antigen is unknown.

The chain has TRBV19 and TRBJ1-3; no reliable D call. Specimen: peripheral blood, collected in a trial of Ad26.COV2.S vaccine versus placebo. This TCR was sampled from a person between 18 and 65 years old who received the Ad26.COV2.S COVID-19 vaccine or a placebo. DNA for the CDR3: TGTGCCAGTAGTATCCAGAGGGCCTCCTCTGGAAACACCATATATTTT. This encodes CASSIQRASSGNTIYF.